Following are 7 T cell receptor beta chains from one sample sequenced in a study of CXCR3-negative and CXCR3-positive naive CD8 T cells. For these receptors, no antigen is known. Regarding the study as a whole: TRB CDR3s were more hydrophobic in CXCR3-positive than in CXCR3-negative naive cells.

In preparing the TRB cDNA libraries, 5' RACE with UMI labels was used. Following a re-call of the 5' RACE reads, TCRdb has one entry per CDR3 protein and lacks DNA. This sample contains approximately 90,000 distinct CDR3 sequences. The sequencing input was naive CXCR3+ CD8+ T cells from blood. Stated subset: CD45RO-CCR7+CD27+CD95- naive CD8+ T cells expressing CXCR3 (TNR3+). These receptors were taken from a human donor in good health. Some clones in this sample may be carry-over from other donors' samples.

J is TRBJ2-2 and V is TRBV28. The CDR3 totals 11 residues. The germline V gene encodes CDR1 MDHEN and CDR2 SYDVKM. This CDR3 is CASFNTGELFF.

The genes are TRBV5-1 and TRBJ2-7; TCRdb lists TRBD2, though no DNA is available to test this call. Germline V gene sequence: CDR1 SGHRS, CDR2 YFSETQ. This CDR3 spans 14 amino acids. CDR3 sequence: CASSFGAGGSEQYF.

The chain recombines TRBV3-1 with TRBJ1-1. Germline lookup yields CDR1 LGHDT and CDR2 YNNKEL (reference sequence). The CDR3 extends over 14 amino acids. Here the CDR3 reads CASSQGSVGTEAFF.

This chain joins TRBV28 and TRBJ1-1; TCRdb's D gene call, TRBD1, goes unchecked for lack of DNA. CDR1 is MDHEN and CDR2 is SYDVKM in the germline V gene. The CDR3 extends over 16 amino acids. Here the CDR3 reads CASSLPGTGLNTEAFF.

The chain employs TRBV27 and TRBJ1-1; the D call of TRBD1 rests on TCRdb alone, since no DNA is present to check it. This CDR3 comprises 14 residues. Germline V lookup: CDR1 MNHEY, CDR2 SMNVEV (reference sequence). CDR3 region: CASTKNRGNTEAFF.

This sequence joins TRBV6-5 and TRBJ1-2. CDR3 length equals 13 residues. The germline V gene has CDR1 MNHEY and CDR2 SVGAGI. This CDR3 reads CASSVSTVYGYTF.

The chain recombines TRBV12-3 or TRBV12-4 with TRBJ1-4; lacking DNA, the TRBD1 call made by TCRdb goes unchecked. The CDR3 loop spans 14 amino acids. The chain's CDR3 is CASSLGGPNEKLFF.